This T cell receptor beta chain was recorded in a study of blood T cell repertoires in COVID-19. Study details: From T cells, B-cell-depleted T cells, or PBMCs came the material, which was cDNA or gDNA.

Categorization into cohorts depended on clinical history that participants reported. All recovered Cohort 3 donors got two negative PCRs, got clearance, or saw symptom resolution. TCRdb's copy holds only in-frame clones and misses some; the assay was immunoSEQ multiplex PCR. The data contain roughly 250,000 clones, 80% to 90% of them seen just once; the ten biggest clones take up 1.5% to 2%. Germline V gene data show CDR1 as SEHNR and CDR2 as FQNEAQ (reference sequence). This CDR3 region has 13 residues. Between the trimmed V and J ends, which lost 1 base and 3 bases, there was a span of 6 bases. The sample taken for sequencing was PBMCs or T cells enriched from blood (not recorded which). This chain links TRBV7-9 with TRBJ1-1, with D hard to call. The TCR comes from a woman in her 50s who had recovered from COVID-19. The CDR3 coding sequence is TGTGCCAGCAGCTTAGTAGTTGACACTGAAGCTTTCTTT. It codes for CASSLVVDTEAFF.